This is a list of T cell receptor beta chains from one sample in a study of T cell responses to AZD1222 COVID-19 vaccine. Clones were read by immunoSEQ multiplex PCR, and TCRdb kept only the in-frame ones, dropping some. The sample has 130,000 to 150,000 clones, about 86% seen once. Sequences were derived from peripheral blood, sampled 28 days after the second AZD1222 dose. Receptors originate from an adult who received the AZD1222 COVID-19 vaccine. Both conserved end residues are part of each CDR3. D genes are given only for firm matches. Rows may omit the clone size; those that give it use once, few, many or a size class.

CAISGTQGISQREQFF,TGTGCCATCAGTGGAACCCAGGGGATATCCCAACGTGAGCAGTTCTTC,NA,TRBV10-3,TRBJ2-1,NA
CASSLPLGGQGGSNQPQHF,TGTGCCAGCAGTCTCCCTCTCGGGGGTCAGGGGGGTAGCAATCAGCCCCAGCATTTT,NA,TRBV28,TRBJ1-5,TRBD1
CASSLRVLVAGEGAYNEQFF,TGTGCCAGTAGTCTGAGGGTATTGGTAGCGGGAGAGGGAGCATACAATGAGCAGTTCTTC,NA,TRBV19,TRBJ2-1,TRBD2
CASSSTGTPDEQFF,TGTGCCAGTAGTTCTACCGGGACCCCGGATGAGCAGTTCTTC,NA,TRBV19,TRBJ2-1,NA
CASSQAAWTSGRAGNEQFF,TGCGCCAGCAGCCAGGCAGCGTGGACTAGCGGGAGGGCGGGGAATGAGCAGTTCTTC,NA,TRBV4-1,TRBJ2-1,TRBD2
CASSLGHEIGKLYSNQPQHF,TGTGCCAGCAGTTTAGGACACGAGATAGGGAAGCTATATAGCAATCAGCCCCAGCATTTT,NA,TRBV28,TRBJ1-5,NA
CASSPLYRDYRLGTGELFF,TGTGCCAGCAGCCCATTATACCGGGACTACCGTTTAGGGACCGGGGAGCTGTTTTTT,NA,TRBV7-2,TRBJ2-2,TRBD2
CASSLVGRGSETQYF,TGTGCCAGCAGCTTAGTCGGGCGGGGAAGCGAGACCCAGTACTTC,NA,TRBV7-7,TRBJ2-5,NA
CASSLEGRGGQYF,TGTGCCAGCAGCTTAGAGGGCCGTGGAGGGCAGTATTTT,NA,TRBV11-1,TRBJ2-3,NA
CASSLSDGRLNTEAFF,TGTGCCAGCAGTTTATCTGATGGACGGCTGAACACTGAAGCTTTCTTT,NA,TRBV27,TRBJ1-1,NA
CASSSQQASSYEQYF,TGTGCCAGCAGTTCCCAACAGGCTAGCTCCTACGAGCAGTACTTC,few,TRBV7-9,TRBJ2-7,NA
CATAQALSYGYTF,TGTGCCACGGCTCAGGCCCTTAGCTATGGCTACACCTTC,NA,TRBV18,TRBJ1-2,NA
CARSGAGGRDEQFF,TGCGCCCGCAGTGGGGCCGGGGGGCGCGATGAGCAGTTCTTC,NA,TRBV10-2,TRBJ2-1,NA
CASSSGLADYNEQFF,TGCGCCAGCAGCTCAGGACTAGCGGACTACAATGAGCAGTTCTTC,NA,TRBV5-1,TRBJ2-1,TRBD2
CASSERVNPDTEAFF,TGTGCCAGCAGTGAAAGGGTCAACCCCGACACTGAAGCTTTCTTT,NA,TRBV2,TRBJ1-1,NA
CASSLGERGRLETQYF,TGTGCCAGCAGCTTAGGGGAGCGGGGGAGGTTGGAGACCCAGTACTTC,NA,TRBV7-2,TRBJ2-5,TRBD2